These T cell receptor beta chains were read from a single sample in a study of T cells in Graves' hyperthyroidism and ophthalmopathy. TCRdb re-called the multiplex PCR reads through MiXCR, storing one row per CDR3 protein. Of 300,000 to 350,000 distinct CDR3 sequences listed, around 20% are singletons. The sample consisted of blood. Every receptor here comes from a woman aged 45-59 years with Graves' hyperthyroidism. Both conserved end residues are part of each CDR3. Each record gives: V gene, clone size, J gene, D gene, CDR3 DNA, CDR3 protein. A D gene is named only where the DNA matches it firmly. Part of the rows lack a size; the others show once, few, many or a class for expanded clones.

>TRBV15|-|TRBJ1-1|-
TGTGCCACCAGCAGAGATCTTCGGACTGAAGCTTTCTTT
CATSRDLRTEAFF
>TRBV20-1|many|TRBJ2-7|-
TGCAGTGCCGGATTGGGGGAGCAGTACTTC
CSAGLGEQYF
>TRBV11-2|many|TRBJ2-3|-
TGTGCCAGCAGCGAGTGGAGTGGGGGATTCACAGATACGCAGTATTTT
CASSEWSGGFTDTQYF
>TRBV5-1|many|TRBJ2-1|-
TGCGCCAGCAGCTTGGTAGGAGGCGGGATTAACAATGAGCAGTTCTTC
CASSLVGGGINNEQFF
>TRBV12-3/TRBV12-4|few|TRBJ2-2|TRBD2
TGTGCCAGCAGTTTACGACTAGCAGGCGAGCTGTTTTTT
CASSLRLAGELFF
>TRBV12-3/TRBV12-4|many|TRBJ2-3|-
TGTGCCAGCCACGGACAGTCACCTAGCACAGATACGCAGTATTTT
CASHGQSPSTDTQYF
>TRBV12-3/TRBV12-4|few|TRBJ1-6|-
TGTGCCAGCAGCTCCGCCCAGATACTTAATTCACCCCTCCACTTT
CASSSAQILNSPLHF
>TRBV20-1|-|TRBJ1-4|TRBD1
TGCAGTGCTCTGTCCGGGACAGGGAATGAAAAACTGTTTTTT
CSALSGTGNEKLFF
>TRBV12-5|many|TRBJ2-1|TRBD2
TGTGCTAGTGGTTTGTACCGGACTAGCGCCCCCCCTGAGCAGTTCTTC
CASGLYRTSAPPEQFF
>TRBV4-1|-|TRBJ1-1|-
TGCGCCAGCAGCCAAGATCCTTCGGGGGCAGGTCAGGGCACTGAAGCTTTCTTT
CASSQDPSGAGQGTEAFF
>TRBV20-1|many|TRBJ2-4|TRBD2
TGCAGTGCTAGCGGCTCGGGCGGGAGAAACATTCAGTACTTC
CSASGSGGRNIQYF
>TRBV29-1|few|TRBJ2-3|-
TGCAGCGTTGAATACACAGATACGCAGTATTTT
CSVEYTDTQYF
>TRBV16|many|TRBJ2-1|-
TGTGCCAGCAGCCAATCTAGGCAGGGATCCTCTGAGCAGTTCTTC
CASSQSRQGSSEQFF
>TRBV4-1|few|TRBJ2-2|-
TGCGCCAGCACCTCCCGAACCGGGGAGCTGTTTTTT
CASTSRTGELFF
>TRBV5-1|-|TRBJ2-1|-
TGCGCCAGCAGCTCCCAGGGGCGCGAGCAGTTCTTC
CASSSQGREQFF
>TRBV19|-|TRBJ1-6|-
TGTGCCAGTAGTATTGGGGGCCGCTTAGGCGATTCACCCCTCCACTTT
CASSIGGRLGDSPLHF
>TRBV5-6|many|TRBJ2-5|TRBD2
TGTGCCAGCAGCTTGGATACTAGCGGGGGGGAATTCCAAGAGACCCAGTACTTC
CASSLDTSGGEFQETQYF
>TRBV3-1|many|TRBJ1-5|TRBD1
TGTGCCAGCAGCCAAACAGGGGTTAGGAATCAGCCCCAGCATTTT
CASSQTGVRNQPQHF
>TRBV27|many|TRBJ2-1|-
TGTGCCAGCAGTCTTGACAGTTCTTTGAGGAATGAGCAGTTCTTC
CASSLDSSLRNEQFF
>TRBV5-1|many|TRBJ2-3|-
TGCGCCAGCAGCCCCCCGACAGCAGATACGCAGTATTTT
CASSPPTADTQYF
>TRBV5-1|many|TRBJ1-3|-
TGCGCCAGCAGCTTGGCAGAAGGCCTCTCTGGAAACACCATATATTTT
CASSLAEGLSGNTIYF
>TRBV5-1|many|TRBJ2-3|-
TGCGCCAGCAGCTTGGCAGGGACCTATAGCACAGATACGCAGTATTTT
CASSLAGTYSTDTQYF
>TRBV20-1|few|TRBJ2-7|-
TGCAGTGCTAGAGATCCTGGCGGAGGGGGCTCCTACGAGCAGTACTTC
CSARDPGGGGSYEQYF
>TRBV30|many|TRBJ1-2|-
TGTGCCTGGATCGGGCGGGGGGCTCGGGGCTACACCTTC
CAWIGRGARGYTF
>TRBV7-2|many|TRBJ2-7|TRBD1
TGTGCCAGCAGCGGCAGGGGGCTCGGCTCCTACGAGCAGTACTTC
CASSGRGLGSYEQYF
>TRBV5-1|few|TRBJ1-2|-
TGCGCCAGCAGCCTCCCAGGCAGGGGCTACACCTTC
CASSLPGRGYTF
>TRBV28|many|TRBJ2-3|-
TGTGCCAGCAGGTGGGAGAGCACAGATACGCAGTATTTT
CASRWESTDTQYF
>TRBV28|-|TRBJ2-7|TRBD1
TGTGCCAGCAGCCCCAGACAGGGGTCATTCAACGAGCAGTACTTC
CASSPRQGSFNEQYF
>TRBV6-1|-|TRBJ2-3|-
TGTGCCAGCAGTTCCGGACTACCCCGAGGACCAGATACGCAGTATTTT
CASSSGLPRGPDTQYF
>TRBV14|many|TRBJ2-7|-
TGTGCCAGCAGCCAATCAGGCCTAGCCCACGAGCAGTACTTC
CASSQSGLAHEQYF
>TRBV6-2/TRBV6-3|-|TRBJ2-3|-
TGTGCCAGCAGTTACGGGGCAGGGCAGCTCTATACGCAGTATTTT
CASSYGAGQLYTQYF
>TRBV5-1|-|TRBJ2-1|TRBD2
TGCGCCAGCAGCTTGGCCGGTCGGACTAGCGGTTTCAATGAGCAGTTCTTC
CASSLAGRTSGFNEQFF